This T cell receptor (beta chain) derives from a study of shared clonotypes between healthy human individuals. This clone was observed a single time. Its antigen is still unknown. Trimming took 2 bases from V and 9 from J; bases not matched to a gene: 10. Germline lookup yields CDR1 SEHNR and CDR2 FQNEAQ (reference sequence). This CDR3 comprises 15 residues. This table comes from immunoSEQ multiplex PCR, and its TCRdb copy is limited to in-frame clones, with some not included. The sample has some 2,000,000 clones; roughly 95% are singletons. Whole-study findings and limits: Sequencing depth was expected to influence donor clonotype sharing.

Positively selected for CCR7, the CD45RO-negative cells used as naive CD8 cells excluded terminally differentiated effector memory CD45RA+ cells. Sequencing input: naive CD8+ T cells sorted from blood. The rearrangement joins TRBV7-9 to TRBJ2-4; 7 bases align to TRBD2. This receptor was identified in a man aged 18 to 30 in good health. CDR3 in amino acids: CASSLMWEGPSIQYF. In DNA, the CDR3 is TGTGCCAGCAGCTTAATGTGGGAGGGCCCGAGCATTCAGTACTTC.